This T cell receptor (beta chain) is drawn from a study of blood T cell repertoires in COVID-19. The wider study: The United States, Italy and Spain provided the acute and convalescent COVID-19 samples. The analysed material was cDNA or gDNA that came from T cells, B-cell-depleted T cells, or PBMCs.

Original data processing: For nucleated cells, counts were estimated from reference gene primer amplification. Produced via immunoSEQ multiplex PCR; TCRdb's table is partial and in-frame only. The V and J calls and clone size are taken from that table; D and trimming were inferred from the DNA. This table holds 260,000 or so clones, 88% found once. This clone was picked up one time. Sequencing was performed on peripheral blood. This receptor was taken from a man aged 18 to 30 with active or convalescent COVID-19.

CDR3 sequence (DNA): TGTGCCAGCTCCTCCGGGACAGGATTTTCCTATGGCTACACCTTC. This codes for CASSSGTGFSYGYTF. The chain carries TRBV18 and TRBJ1-2, with 8 bases fitting TRBD1. CDR1 and CDR2 (germline): KGHSH, LQKENI. The CDR3 covers 15 residues. The ends lost 6 bases at V and 4 bases at J; junction bases unmatched: 10.